This T cell receptor beta chain came from a study of T-cell reconstitution after alpha-beta-depleted transplantation in children. Unique molecular identifiers were used to barcode this TCRbeta library. TCRdb reprocessed the PCR reads via MiXCR and lists one record per CDR3 protein. The table lists 190,000 or so distinct CDR3 sequences, roughly 7.5% of them singletons. V was pared by 1 base and J by 10 bases, with 4 bases between. CDR1 SEHNR and CDR2 FQNEAQ come from the germline V gene (reference sequence). The CDR3 has 11 amino acids. Ten or more counts support this clonotype. V usage is TRBV7-9 and J usage is TRBJ1-4; D unresolved. The TCR sequence derives from a human donor who donated a stem cell graft to a child with Wiskott-Aldrich syndrome. The sample in question was PBMCs from the stem cell graft donor, obtained from the stem cell graft. This chain's CDR3 is CASSLGVKLFF. DNA of the CDR3: TGTGCCAGCAGCTTAGGGGTAAAACTGTTTTTT.